This paragraph reports one TCR beta chain. Its antigen remains unidentified. Within one base of it there is no much larger clone, and no base qualities were kept. The data were obtained in a study of blood T cell repertoires in COVID-19 (dated by TCRdb to the early 2020s). Background for the entire study: Samples from collaborators originated in the United States, Italy and Spain and spanned both the acute and convalescent phases of COVID-19. The material from the prospective study consisted of cDNA or gDNA derived from T cells, B-cell-depleted T cells, or PBMCs. Subjects who had been exposed to COVID-19, were actively infected with it, or had recovered from it provided the deeply sampled blood TCRbeta repertoires that made up the dataset. A freely available public database, intended as a resource for researchers studying the immune response to SARS-CoV-2, is where the repertoires were released. The samples were drawn from the first 160 participants of the ongoing ImmuneRACE study and from 1,254 subjects provided by 6 global collaborators. Nearly every sample came with metadata listing a de-identified subject ID, COVID-19 status, age in years and sex. HLA class I and class II types, where available, came from metadata supplied by the sample provider rather than from assay-based typing.

On the study overall, not on this receptor specifically: The quantity of clinical and demographic metadata differed by source and by participant and was supplied without curation.

The collaborating institutions used their own protocols to collect whole blood in K2EDTA tubes. For TCRbeta analysis, collaborators shipped samples as frozen whole blood, isolated PBMCs, or DNA extracted from either of those sample types. There are 15 amino acids in the CDR3, from cysteine to phenylalanine inclusive. Only the CDR3 portion is preserved as DNA: 45 bases, with reading frame beginning at the first base. CDR1 and CDR2 (SQVTM, ANQGSEA) derive from the germline V gene. Clipping removes 4 bases from V and 2 bases from J, with 9 as the unmatched junction base count. TCRbeta CDR3 regions were amplified from genomic DNA using the immunoSEQ Assay, a bias-controlled multiplex PCR. Under the source paper's analysis protocol: Within the assay, amplification of reference gene primers was used to estimate how many nucleated cells each sample contained. To quantify the absolute abundance of each unique TCRbeta CDR3 rearrangement, sequence reads were collapsed and filtered. For each sample, productive Simpson clonality was calculated as the square root of Simpson's diversity index over productive rearrangements. The source is immuneACCESS, and TCRdb retained only in-frame sequences with V and J called. Part of the clones is not carried over; for the studies checked, unresolved V genes explain less than half of this, and the remainder is unexplained. V, J and clone size are those of that table, while D and trimming were read from the DNA. For this sample the table gives about half a million clones, of which approximately 85% were detected only once. The top ten clones comprise roughly 3.1% of the sample.

The TCR sequence derives from a human donor in a cohort sampled during active COVID-19. This sequence uses TRBV29-1 and TRBJ2-3, and 7 junction bases match TRBD2. The sequencing input was peripheral blood. The DNA reads TGCAGCGTTGGGGGGGGTCTCCTCAACACAGATACGCAGTATTTT. Its translation is CSVGGGLLNTDTQYF.